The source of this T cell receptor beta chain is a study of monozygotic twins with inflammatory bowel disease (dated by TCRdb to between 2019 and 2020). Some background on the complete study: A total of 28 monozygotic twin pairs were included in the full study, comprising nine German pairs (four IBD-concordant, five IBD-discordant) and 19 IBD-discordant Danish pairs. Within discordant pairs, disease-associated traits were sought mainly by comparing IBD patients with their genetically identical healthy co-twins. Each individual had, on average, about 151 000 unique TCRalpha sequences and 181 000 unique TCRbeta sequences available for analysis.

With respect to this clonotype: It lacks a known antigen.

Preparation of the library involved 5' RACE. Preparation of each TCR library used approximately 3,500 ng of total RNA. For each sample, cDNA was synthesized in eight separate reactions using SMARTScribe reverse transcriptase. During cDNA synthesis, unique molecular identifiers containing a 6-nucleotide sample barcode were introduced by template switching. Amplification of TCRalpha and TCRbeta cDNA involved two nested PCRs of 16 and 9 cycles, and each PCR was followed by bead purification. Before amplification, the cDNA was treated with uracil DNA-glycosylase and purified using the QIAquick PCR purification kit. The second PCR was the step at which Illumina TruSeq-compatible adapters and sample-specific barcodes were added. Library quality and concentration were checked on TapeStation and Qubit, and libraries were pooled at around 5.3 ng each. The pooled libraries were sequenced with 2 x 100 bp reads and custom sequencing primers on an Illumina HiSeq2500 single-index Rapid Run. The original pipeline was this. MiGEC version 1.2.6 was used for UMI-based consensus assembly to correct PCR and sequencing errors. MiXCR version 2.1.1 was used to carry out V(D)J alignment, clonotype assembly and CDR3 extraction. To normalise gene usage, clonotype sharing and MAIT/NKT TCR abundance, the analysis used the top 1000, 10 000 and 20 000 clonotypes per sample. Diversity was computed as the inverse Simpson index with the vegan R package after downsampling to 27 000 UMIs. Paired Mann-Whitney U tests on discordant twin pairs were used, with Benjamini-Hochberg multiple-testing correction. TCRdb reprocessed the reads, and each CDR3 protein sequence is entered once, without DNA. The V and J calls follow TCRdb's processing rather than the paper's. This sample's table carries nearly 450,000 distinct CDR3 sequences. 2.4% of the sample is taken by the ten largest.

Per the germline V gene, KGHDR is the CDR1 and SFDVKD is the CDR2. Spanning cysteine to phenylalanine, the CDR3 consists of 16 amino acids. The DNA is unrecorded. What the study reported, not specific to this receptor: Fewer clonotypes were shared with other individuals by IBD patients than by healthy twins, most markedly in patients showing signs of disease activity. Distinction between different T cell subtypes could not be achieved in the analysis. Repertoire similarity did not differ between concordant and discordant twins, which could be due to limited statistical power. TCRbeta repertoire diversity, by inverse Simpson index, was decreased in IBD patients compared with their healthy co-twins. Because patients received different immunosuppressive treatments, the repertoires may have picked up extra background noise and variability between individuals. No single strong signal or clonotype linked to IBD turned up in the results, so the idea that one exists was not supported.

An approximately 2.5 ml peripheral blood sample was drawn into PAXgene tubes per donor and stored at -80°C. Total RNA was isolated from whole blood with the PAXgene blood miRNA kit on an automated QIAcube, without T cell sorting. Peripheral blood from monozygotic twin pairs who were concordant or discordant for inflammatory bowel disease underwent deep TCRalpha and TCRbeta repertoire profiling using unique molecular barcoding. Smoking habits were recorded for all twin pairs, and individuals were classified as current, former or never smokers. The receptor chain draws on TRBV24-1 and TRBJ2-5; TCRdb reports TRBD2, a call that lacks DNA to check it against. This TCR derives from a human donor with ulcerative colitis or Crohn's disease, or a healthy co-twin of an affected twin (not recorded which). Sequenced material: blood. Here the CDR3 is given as CATSDFEPQGPETQYF.